This T cell receptor (beta chain) was recorded in a study of OX40 agonist ivuxolimab in advanced cancers. Profiling relied on immunoSEQ multiplex PCR, and the TCRdb table lists in-frame clones only, not all of them. Found here are some 50,000 clones, 75% to 85% of them singletons; the top ten hold approximately 0.62%. The CDR3 is made up of 14 amino acids. Germline-derived CDR1 and CDR2 are MNHNY and SVGAGI (reference sequence). J lost 1 base, V lost 7 bases, and 6 bases had no gene match. Patients were ineligible given autoimmune disease history or systemic immunosuppression. Turning to this clone: Its antigen is currently unknown.

Findings and caveats of the study: The work left the antigen specificity of expanded peripheral T cells undetermined.

The chain uses TRBV6-6 and TRBJ1-1, with TRBD1 identical over 7 bases. The clonotype originates from an adult with an advanced solid tumor such as melanoma, head and neck, liver or kidney cancer. The starting material was CD4+ or CD8+ T cells sorted from blood, obtained in a trial of the OX40 agonist ivuxolimab. In DNA, the CDR3 is TGTGCCAGCATTAGGACAGGCGGGAACACTGAAGCTTTCTTT. It is translated as CASIRTGGNTEAFF.